This TCR beta chain derives from a study of cytomegalovirus exposure and HLA in healthy donors. Study-level background: From about 180 million T cells, an earlier analysis saw 120 million or so unique TCR beta sequences.

A note on this clone: Its antigen is undetermined.

The PCR had 60 Vbeta and 13 Jbeta primers. Assay used: immunoSEQ multiplex PCR; TCRdb lists only in-frame clones, some missing. The data hold 150,000 to 200,000 clones, with roughly three quarters observed a single time. General observations from the study: It is likely that the observed cluster of highly shared sequence variants was a sequencing artifact. Researchers catalogued about 150 TCR beta chains as cytomegalovirus-associated.

Germline CDR1 and CDR2: GTSNPN and SVGIG (reference sequence). The CDR3 runs 14 residues. V gave up 3 bases and J gave up 7 bases; unmatched junction bases: 7. The rearrangement joins TRBV30 to TRBJ2-2; 8 bases line up with TRBD1. Sequencing was done on a sample of PBMCs. The receptor comes from a woman in her fifties or sixties in good health and CMV-seropositive. The CDR3: CAWRTGGGGGELFF. The CDR3 nucleotides are TGTGCCTGGAGAACAGGGGGAGGCGGCGGGGAGCTGTTTTTT.